The sequence of this TCR beta chain was determined in a study of CD8 T cells in ankylosing spondylitis. This CDR3 is built from 16 residues. J lost 5 bases, V lost 6 bases, and 6 bases had no gene match. Germline CDR1 is MNHEY and CDR2 is SMNVEV (reference sequence). Points from the study as a whole: Significantly higher representation of disease-linked clones was reported for matched ankylosing spondylitis synovial fluid.

This clonotype has at least ten counts. Antigen specificity is unknown. MiXCR, run by TCRdb on the 5' RACE reads, gives a single entry per CDR3 protein. This table has 200,000 to 300,000 distinct CDR3 sequences, more than 9% appearing once. The V gene is TRBV27, the J gene TRBJ2-5; 16 positions agree with TRBD2. Sequencing was performed on blood, either unsorted or a sorted T cell fraction (not recorded which). The receptor was derived from a male donor with ankylosing spondylitis or in good health (not recorded which). The CDR3 loop is CASRPGLAGGKETQYF. DNA of the CDR3: TGTGCCAGCAGGCCGGGACTAGCGGGGGGGAAGGAGACCCAGTACTTC.